Each of the 28 T cell receptor beta chains below was sequenced from the same sample in a study of control samples from healthy donors and cancer patients. The data were produced by immunoSEQ multiplex PCR, yet TCRdb's version contains in-frame clones alone and is incomplete. The sample consists of about 160,000 clones, around 94% of them appearing once. Material: PBMCs. These receptors were taken from a man aged 55 to 70 with colorectal cancer.

For the CDR3, the DNA is TGTGCCAGCGCGATTGGTAGCTCCTACGAGCAGTACTTC. This translates into CASAIGSSYEQYF. V usage is TRBV7-9 and J usage is TRBJ2-7; D call uncertain. This CDR3 region has 13 residues. The germline V gene encodes CDR1 SEHNR and CDR2 FQNEAQ (reference sequence). Deletions cut 8 bases from V and 0 bases from J, with 11 bases between.

This chain connects TRBV5-8 to TRBJ1-2; possibly TRBD1 for D (5 bases). Germline values: CDR1 SGHTS, CDR2 YDEGEE. The CDR3 length is 14 residues. V was clipped by 1 base and J by 1 base, with 8 bases between them. CDR3 sequence: CASSLTTVNYGYTF. The CDR3 nucleotides read TGTGCCAGCAGCTTGACGACAGTTAACTATGGCTACACCTTC.

The chain joins TRBV6-5 to TRBJ2-3; TRBD2 aligns across 7 bases. The V gene end was trimmed by 4 bases and the J gene end by 4 bases; junction bases not matched to a gene: 11. The germline CDR1 and CDR2 sequences are MNHEY and SVGAGI. This CDR3 region has 16 residues. This chain's CDR3 is CASSSLSGGGADTQYF. CDR3 bases: TGTGCCAGCAGTTCCCTTTCGGGGGGTGGGGCAGATACGCAGTATTTT.

V gene TRBV7-2 combines with J gene TRBJ2-7, with D possibly being TRBD1 or TRBD2 (6 bases each). Trimming took off 7 bases at V and 2 bases at J, with 18 bases between the two ends. Germline CDR1 reads SGHTA; CDR2 reads FQGNSA. The CDR3 extends over 15 amino acids. This CDR3 is CASTVGGQGPYEQYF. The CDR3 coding sequence is TGTGCCAGCACCGTTGGGGGGCAGGGCCCCTACGAGCAGTACTTC.

The chain joins TRBV6-1 to TRBJ1-2; the D is unclear. This CDR3 spans 15 amino acids. V dropped 1 base and J dropped 1 base, with 10 bases sitting between them. Germline V gene data show CDR1 as MNHNS and CDR2 as SASEGT. The CDR3: CASSEGVGLNYGYTF. In nucleotides, the CDR3 is TGTGCCAGCAGTGAAGGAGTAGGTCTTAACTATGGCTACACCTTC.

J is TRBJ2-5 and V is TRBV29-1, with D possibly being TRBD1 (5 bases). CDR3 length: 13 amino acids. Per the germline V gene, CDR1 is SQVTM and CDR2 is ANQGSEA. Trimming cost V 6 bases and J 5 bases, with 16 bases left between them. The chain's CDR3 is CSVAQGAGETQYF. The CDR3 DNA follows: TGCAGCGTCGCCCAAGGGGCTGGGGAGACCCAGTACTTC.

This chain uses TRBV6-1 with TRBJ2-1; 8 bases align to TRBD2. The CDR3 extends over 16 amino acids. Looked up from germline, CDR1 is MNHNS and CDR2 is SASEGT. With 0 bases clipped from V and 2 bases from J, the junction kept 3 bases outside the gene matches. This chain's CDR3 is CASSEALAGPYNEQFF. CDR3 coding DNA: TGTGCCAGCAGTGAAGCTTTAGCGGGGCCCTACAATGAGCAGTTCTTC.

The chain is built from TRBV6-2 or TRBV6-3 and TRBJ1-3, with D uncertain. CDR1 is MNHEY, CDR2 SVGEGT, per germline. The CDR3 is 15 amino acids. Trimming took off 2 bases at V and 0 bases at J, with 8 bases between the two ends. The CDR3 coding sequence is TGTGCCAGCAGTTACGGGCGGGCCTCTGGAAACACCATATATTTT. It encodes CASSYGRASGNTIYF.

This chain links TRBV5-4 with TRBJ2-1; 7 nucleotides align to TRBD2. CDR3 size: 14 residues. Germline CDR1 and CDR2: SGHNT and YYREEE (reference sequence). V dropped 0 bases and J dropped 7; count of bases not matched to a gene: 4. The CDR3 spells CASSLGGGRNEQFF. The CDR3 region has the DNA TGTGCCAGCAGCTTGGGGGGGGGACGGAATGAGCAGTTCTTC. The variable domain in full, completed from reference TRBV5-4 and TRBJ2-1, reads ETGVTQSPTHLIKTRGQQVTLRCSSQSGHNTVSWYQQALGQGPQFIFQYYREEENGRGNFPPRFSGLQFPNYSSELNVNALELDDSALYLCASSLGGGRNEQFFGPGTRLTVL.

This clone was picked up one time. This sequence joins TRBV15 and TRBJ2-7, with 7 bases that match TRBD1. This CDR3 contains 15 residues. Losses at the gene ends were 4 bases for V and 0 bases for J; bases not matched to a gene: 6. Germline lookup yields CDR1 LNHNV and CDR2 YYDKDF (reference sequence). CDR3 sequence: CATSMTGFSSYEQYF. The CDR3 DNA is TGTGCCACCAGCATGACAGGGTTTAGCTCCTACGAGCAGTACTTC. The variable domain in full, with the rest retrieved from reference TRBV15 and TRBJ2-7, is DAMVIQNPRYQVTQFGKPVTLSCSQTLNHNVMYWYQQKSSQAPKLLFHYYDKDFNNEADTPDNFQSRRPNTSFCFLDIRSPGLGDTAMYLCATSMTGFSSYEQYFGPGTRLTVT.

This clone was counted between two and nine times. This chain uses TRBV24-1 with TRBJ1-2; the D gene is possibly TRBD1 (5 bases). CDR1 is KGHDR and CDR2 is SFDVKD in the germline V gene. The V end lost 0 bases, the J end lost 3 bases, and 13 bases lay between the germline ends. The CDR3 spans 16 residues. DNA of the CDR3: TGTGCCACCAGTGATTTGGGGCAGGGAGGTTACTATGGCTACACCTTC. The encoded protein is CATSDLGQGGYYGYTF.

This chain links TRBV18 with TRBJ2-5; D gene uncertain. Germline values: CDR1 KGHSH, CDR2 LQKENI. The CDR3 has 13 residues. Trimming removed 1 base from V and 5 bases from J, with 8 bases in between. CDR3 protein: CASSPQGWETQYF. The CDR3 DNA follows: TGTGCCAGCTCACCACAGGGTTGGGAGACCCAGTACTTC.

V and J are TRBV7-2 and TRBJ2-2, with 7 bases identical to TRBD1. J was trimmed by 2 bases and V by 5 bases; bases with no gene match: 14. CDR1 and CDR2 (germline): SGHTA, FQGNSA. The CDR3 loop spans 18 amino acids. Written as DNA, the CDR3 is TGTGCCAGCAGCCTCCCCCGACGGGACAGCTACAACACCGGGGAGCTGTTTTTT. Its translation is CASSLPRRDSYNTGELFF.

This clone has a single count. The chain couples TRBV24-1 to TRBJ2-7; TRBD1 matches 8 bases. The CDR3 extends over 13 amino acids. The trim removed 9 bases at V and 5 bases at J, leaving 8 bases unmatched. Germline lookup yields CDR1 KGHDR and CDR2 SFDVKD. The CDR3 spells CATALGQGHEQYF. The CDR3 nucleotides are TGTGCCACCGCTCTTGGACAGGGTCACGAGCAGTACTTC.

The rearrangement joins TRBV10-3 to TRBJ2-7; TRBD1 might be the D (5 bases). V was pared by 10 bases and J by 5 bases, with 15 bases between. Germline CDR1 and CDR2: ENHRY and SYGVKD. The CDR3 runs 12 residues. The CDR3 DNA sequence: TGTGCCACCGAGGATTTAGGGGACGAGCAGTACTTC. Translated: CATEDLGDEQYF.

The CDR3 DNA is TGTGCCAGCAGCGTAGATCTGACAGCTGGAAACACCATATATTTT. It is translated as CASSVDLTAGNTIYF. V usage is TRBV9 and J usage is TRBJ1-3; perhaps TRBD1 as D (5 bases). From germline, CDR1 is SGDLS and CDR2 YYNGEE. The CDR3 has 15 amino acids. V lost 0 bases and J 2 bases, leaving 9 bases between the germline ends.

The genes are TRBV28 and TRBJ2-7; 9 bases map to TRBD1. Germline assignment: CDR1 MDHEN and CDR2 SYDVKM. V lost 4 bases to trimming and J lost 5 bases; unmatched junction nucleotides: 6. The CDR3 runs to 14 residues. The CDR3 protein is CASSSTGGSDEQYF. Here the CDR3 DNA reads TGTGCCAGCAGTTCCACAGGGGGCAGCGACGAGCAGTACTTC.

The chain recombines TRBV11-2 with TRBJ1-6; 7 nucleotides align to TRBD1. The CDR3 runs 15 residues. Trimming removed 8 bases from V and 14 bases from J; junction bases left unmatched: 18. Germline V gene data show CDR1 as SGHAT and CDR2 as FQNNGV. The CDR3 DNA reads TGTGCCAGCGGTTCCTCGGACAGGCCTCCGAGGACCCTCCACTTT. Translation gives CASGSSDRPPRTLHF.

V and J are TRBV13 and TRBJ1-1; D gene unclear. Germline CDR1 is PRHDT and CDR2 is FYEKMQ (reference sequence). This CDR3 region has 14 residues. V was shortened by 0 bases and J by 0 bases, with 5 bases between the two germline ends. The CDR3 sequence: CASSLGHMNTEAFF. DNA of the CDR3: TGTGCCAGCAGCTTAGGTCACATGAACACTGAAGCTTTCTTT. Drawing the rest from reference TRBV13 and TRBJ1-1, the complete variable domain is AAGVIQSPRHLIKEKRETATLKCYPIPRHDTVYWYQQGPGQDPQFLISFYEKMQSDKGSIPDRFSAQQFSDYHSELNMSSLELGDSALYFCASSLGHMNTEAFFGQGTRLTVV.

The chain has TRBV6-5 and TRBJ2-2, with D hard to call. CDR1 and CDR2 (germline): MNHEY, SVGAGI. CDR3 length: 14 residues. The V gene lost 2 bases and the J gene lost 0 bases, with 4 bases spanning the gap. CDR3 residues: CASSYPSNTGELFF. The CDR3 DNA reads as TGTGCCAGCAGTTACCCCTCGAACACCGGGGAGCTGTTTTTT.

This rearrangement joins TRBV24-1 to TRBJ2-3; tentatively, D is TRBD1 or TRBD2 (7 bases each). Trimming removed 3 bases from V and 6 bases from J, with 12 bases in between. The CDR3 extends over 14 amino acids. The V gene's germline CDR1 is KGHDR and CDR2 SFDVKD. CDR3 coding DNA: TGTGCCACCAGTGATCCAGGGGGGGCGGATACGCAGTATTTT. Translation gives CATSDPGGADTQYF.

This chain connects TRBV5-1 to TRBJ2-2, with D possibly matching TRBD1 (5 bases). Trimming shortened V by 2 bases and J by 2 bases, and 10 bases separated the two germline ends. The CDR3 extends over 15 amino acids. Looked up from germline, CDR1 is SGHRS and CDR2 is YFSETQ. CDR3 in DNA: TGCGCCAGCAGCTTCCCCAGGGAAAACACCGGGGAGCTGTTTTTT. Translated, it gives CASSFPRENTGELFF.

The CDR3 DNA reads as TGTGCCAGTAGTCCTACCTCGACACGGCTTGTCTATGGCTACACCTTC. Encoded protein: CASSPTSTRLVYGYTF. This chain connects TRBV19 to TRBJ1-2; D is unclear. Germline assignment: CDR1 LNHDA and CDR2 SQIVND (reference sequence). Trimming stripped 5 bases from V and 4 bases from J, with 20 bases between. The CDR3 extends over 16 amino acids.

V usage is TRBV5-1 and J usage is TRBJ2-3; no definite D call. Germline CDR1 is SGHRS and CDR2 is YFSETQ. The CDR3 consists of 14 residues. The germline V and J ends were trimmed by 3 bases and 0 bases, with 8 bases remaining between them. Written as DNA, the CDR3 is TGCGCCAGCAGCTCGAGCGAGAGCACAGATACGCAGTATTTT. Amino acid sequence: CASSSSESTDTQYF.

V usage is TRBV9 and J usage is TRBJ2-2; D might be TRBD1 or TRBD2, each matching 5 bases. Germline V CDR1 and CDR2: SGDLS, YYNGEE. Trimming left V 3 bases short and J 8 bases short, with 17 bases between. CDR3 length: 15 amino acids. CDR3 protein: CASSARGARSGELFF. CDR3 coding DNA: TGTGCCAGCAGCGCGAGAGGGGCCCGGTCGGGGGAGCTGTTTTTT.

The chain links TRBV30 to TRBJ2-7, with a weak D call TRBD2 (6 bases). Trimming cost V 1 base and J 2 bases, with 12 bases left between them. Germline V lookup: CDR1 GTSNPN, CDR2 SVGIG (reference sequence). The length of the CDR3 is 14 residues. The CDR3 DNA sequence: TGTGCCTGGAGTGACCGGGACTGGGCCTACGAGCAGTACTTC. Its protein is CAWSDRDWAYEQYF.

V usage is TRBV19 and J usage is TRBJ1-1; 7 bases line up with TRBD1. The V gene's germline CDR1 is LNHDA and CDR2 SQIVND (reference sequence). There are 15 residues in the CDR3. V dropped 2 bases and J dropped 2; count of bases not matched to a gene: 5. DNA of the CDR3: TGTGCCAGTAGTATACTGACAGGGATAAACACTGAAGCTTTCTTT. Its translation: CASSILTGINTEAFF.

The rearrangement uses TRBV5-1 and TRBJ1-6; a weak D match, TRBD1 (6 bases). CDR1 and CDR2 (germline): SGHRS, YFSETQ. The CDR3 length is 14 residues. V lost 2 bases and J lost 10, with 13 bases in between. The CDR3 DNA reads TGCGCCAGCAGCTTAGATCTACAGGGATCACCCCTCCACTTT. Translated: CASSLDLQGSPLHF.